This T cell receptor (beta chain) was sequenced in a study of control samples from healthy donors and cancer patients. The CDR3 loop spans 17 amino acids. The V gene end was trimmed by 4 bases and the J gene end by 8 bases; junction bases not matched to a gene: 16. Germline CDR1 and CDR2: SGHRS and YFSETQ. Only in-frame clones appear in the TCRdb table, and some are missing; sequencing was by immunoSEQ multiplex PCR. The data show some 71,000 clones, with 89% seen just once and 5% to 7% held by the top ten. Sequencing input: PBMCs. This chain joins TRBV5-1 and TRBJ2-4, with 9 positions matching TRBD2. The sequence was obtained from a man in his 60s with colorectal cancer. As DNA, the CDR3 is TGCGCCAGCAGCCTCCTGACTCGCGGGGGGGCCGGGGACATTCAGTACTTC. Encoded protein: CASSLLTRGGAGDIQYF.